These T cell receptor beta chains were read from a single sample in a study of spatial heterogeneity in lung cancer. TCRdb itself ran the 5' RACE reads through MiXCR, one entry per CDR3 protein. The top ten clones hold 30% to 45% of a sample with more than 15,000 distinct CDR3 sequences, about 9% of them seen once. The sequencing used PBMCs, collected at follow-up. These receptors came from a female donor with early-stage non-small cell lung cancer. Each CDR3 is given with its conserved first and last residue. The order of the fields is D gene, J gene, clone size, V gene, CDR3 protein. The D gene is left open where the match is weak. The size field is filled for only some rows; it gives once, few, many or a size class.

NA | TRBJ2-5 | many | TRBV5-1 | CASSFDSVQETQYF
NA | TRBJ1-1 | many | TRBV12-5 | CASGLGQLNTEAFF
TRBD2 | TRBJ2-3 | many | TRBV10-3 | CAIRTSGTDTQYF
TRBD2 | TRBJ2-1 | many | TRBV18 | CASSPQNSGSNEQFF
NA | TRBJ1-1 | few | TRBV2 | CASSEALGGGMNTEAFF
NA | TRBJ2-3 | many | TRBV7-9 | CASPGRSQDRTDTQYF
TRBD1 | TRBJ1-2 | many | TRBV6-6 | CASRNTGGDGYTF
TRBD1 | TRBJ1-6 | many | TRBV6-5 | CASSRQGTLSSYNSPLHF
NA | TRBJ2-7 | many | TRBV7-3 | CASSPGATSYEQYF
NA | TRBJ2-5 | many | TRBV11-2 | CASSSAEQETQYF
NA | TRBJ1-5 | many | TRBV19 | CASSMGRSRGGNQPQHF
NA | TRBJ1-4 | NA | TRBV7-2 | CASSSQKSVNEKLFF
TRBD2 | TRBJ2-3 | medium-sized | TRBV7-9 | CASSLSGLAGITDTQYF
NA | TRBJ1-5 | many | TRBV6-6 | CASTDPEVIGNQPQHF
NA | TRBJ1-1 | NA | TRBV6-6 | CASSYYWQAEGAFF
TRBD2 | TRBJ2-7 | many | TRBV10-2 | CASSERTSGAYEQYF
NA | TRBJ2-7 | many | TRBV28 | CASSLTPILAYEQYF
NA | TRBJ2-1 | many | TRBV25-1 | CASTAGGDEQFF
NA | TRBJ1-2 | many | TRBV10-3 | CAISGNSKYGYTF
NA | TRBJ2-1 | many | TRBV10-3 | CAISESLGTSYNEQFF
NA | TRBJ2-1 | many | TRBV7-2 | CASSQTWGRVGASYNEQFF
NA | TRBJ2-3 | many | TRBV4-3 | CASSQGYRADTQYF
NA | TRBJ2-1 | many | TRBV2 | CASSDSGSSYNEQFF
TRBD1 | TRBJ1-2 | many | TRBV27 | CASSMGQGNYGYTF
NA | TRBJ1-5 | many | TRBV6-6 | CASRTGHSNQPQHF
NA | TRBJ1-4 | many | TRBV6-2/TRBV6-3 | CASSAQGSGEKLFF
NA | TRBJ2-7 | many | TRBV5-1 | CASSFNTVYEQYF
TRBD1 | TRBJ2-3 | NA | TRBV2 | CASRSDRVGSDTQYF
NA | TRBJ2-7 | many | TRBV21-1 | CASSRGPRSPYEQYF
NA | TRBJ1-4 | few | TRBV9 | CASSVEQGDEKLFF
NA | TRBJ1-6 | NA | TRBV7-2 | CASSLRRNSPLHF
NA | TRBJ2-7 | many | TRBV7-9 | CASTITGAIYEQYF
NA | TRBJ1-5 | few | TRBV12-3/TRBV12-4 | CASSSGDPSQPQHF
NA | TRBJ2-4 | NA | TRBV29-1 | CSVVWQGLAKNIQYF
TRBD1 | TRBJ2-2 | many | TRBV7-6 | CASTPGQGYTGELFF
TRBD1 | TRBJ1-2 | NA | TRBV7-2 | CASSQGTEGYGYTF
TRBD1 | TRBJ1-3 | NA | TRBV14 | CASRPGTASGNTIYF
NA | TRBJ2-3 | many | TRBV5-1 | CASRFGDTQYF
TRBD1 | TRBJ1-4 | many | TRBV20-1 | CSAFRGQGAGELFF
NA | TRBJ1-1 | NA | TRBV27 | CASRSFKKQNTEAFF
NA | TRBJ2-1 | many | TRBV30 | CAWSREARYNEQFF
TRBD1 | TRBJ1-2 | NA | TRBV29-1 | CSVGGQGVGYTF
NA | TRBJ1-5 | many | TRBV6-2/TRBV6-3 | CASKDTSIINQPQHF
NA | TRBJ1-1 | many | TRBV19 | CASVGSTEAFF
NA | TRBJ1-3 | many | TRBV29-1 | CSVRVMEPGNTIYF
TRBD1 | TRBJ2-7 | many | TRBV4-2 | CASSQAGGRDEQYF
TRBD1 | TRBJ2-2 | many | TRBV6-1 | CASSHGQGTGELFF
NA | TRBJ2-3 | many | TRBV12-3/TRBV12-4 | CASSFTTGRGDTQYF
NA | TRBJ2-3 | many | TRBV20-1 | CSASFGGTGDTQYF
NA | TRBJ2-1 | many | TRBV6-5 | CASSYSPGPYNEQFF
NA | TRBJ2-3 | NA | TRBV20-1 | CSAKQGTVTDTQYF
TRBD1 | TRBJ1-5 | many | TRBV6-1 | CASTRQGDQPQHF
NA | TRBJ1-5 | many | TRBV18 | CASSPQAGNSQQPQHF
TRBD1 | TRBJ1-1 | many | TRBV18 | CASSLGTENTEAFF
NA | TRBJ2-6 | many | TRBV3-1 | CASSSSLGEISSSGANVLTF
NA | TRBJ1-2 | NA | TRBV19 | CATLPRDSRRASGYTF
NA | TRBJ1-1 | few | TRBV6-1 | CASSENGRSNTEAFF
TRBD1 | TRBJ2-1 | NA | TRBV7-2 | CASSSTAIGGTGLPGPFF
NA | TRBJ1-1 | many | TRBV9 | CASSVAPNTEAFF